What follows are 13 T cell receptor beta chains derived from one specimen sequenced in a study of vaccination effects on CD4 cells after COVID-19. Their specific antigens are unknown. Antigen-specific CD4+ T cell clonotypes were called by their expansion after viral peptide-pool culture in ViraFEST. At the end of more than 8 days of culture, CD4+ T cells were isolated. Recipients of the vaccine had no prior SARS-CoV-2 infection and negative nucleocapsid antibodies. Repertoires were generated with immunoSEQ multiplex PCR, while TCRdb's copy carries only in-frame clones and drops some. The sample records tens of thousands of clones, more than 60% being singletons. The sequenced sample was CD4+ T cells from PBMCs cultured with SARS-CoV-2 spike peptides, obtained before COVID-19 vaccination. These receptors came from a human donor who received a COVID-19 vaccine.

This chain links TRBV2 with TRBJ2-3, with D perhaps TRBD2 (5 bases). This CDR3 spans 13 amino acids. Trimming took 6 bases from V and 2 from J, leaving 9 bases between them. Germline lookup yields CDR1 SNHLY and CDR2 FYNNEI. CDR3 sequence (DNA): TGTGCCAGCAGCGCCCGGGACACAGATACGCAGTATTTT. The encoded protein is CASSARDTDTQYF.

This clone was picked up a small number of times. V gene TRBV11-2 combines with J gene TRBJ1-1; D gene ambiguous. Trimming left V 2 bases short and J 5 bases short, with 9 bases between. Germline CDR1 SGHAT, CDR2 FQNNGV. The length of the CDR3 is 13 residues. In nucleotides, the CDR3 is TGTGCCAGCAGCTTAAACAGCCGGACTGAAGCTTTCTTT. The encoded protein is CASSLNSRTEAFF.

CDR3 coding DNA: TGTGCCAGCAGTTCCTTAGCGGGTAGCACAGATACGCAGTATTTT. Its protein product is CASSSLAGSTDTQYF. This sequence joins TRBV28 and TRBJ2-3; 7 bases agree with TRBD2. Trimming at V came to 4 bases and at J to 0 bases, leaving 4 bases not matched to a gene. The germline V gene has CDR1 MDHEN and CDR2 SYDVKM. The CDR3 sequence is 15 residues long.

The gene calls are TRBV5-1 and TRBJ2-2; 12 bases are shared with TRBD2. Unmatched junction bases numbered 3, after V lost 5 bases and J lost 4 bases. This CDR3 spans 15 amino acids. CDR1 and CDR2 from the germline V gene are SGHRS and YFSETQ. CDR3 DNA sequence: TGCGCCAGCAGTGGACTAGCGGGATCCACCGGGGAGCTGTTTTTT. As protein: CASSGLAGSTGELFF.

V usage is TRBV5-1 and J usage is TRBJ1-4, with D tentatively TRBD1 (5 bases). The germline V and J ends were trimmed by 4 bases and 15 bases, with 19 bases remaining between them. Germline CDR1 reads SGHRS; CDR2 reads YFSETQ. The CDR3 spans 13 residues. This CDR3 is CASSQLSGGIVFF. DNA of the CDR3: TGCGCCAGCAGCCAGTTATCGGGGGGAATAGTGTTTTTT.

This sequence joins TRBV19 and TRBJ2-7, with TRBD1 identical over 11 bases. V shed 6 bases, J shed 0 bases, and the junction held 4 bases outside the gene matches. CDR1 and CDR2 (germline): LNHDA, SQIVND (reference sequence). There are 15 residues in the CDR3. The CDR3 DNA reads TGTGCCAGTAGACGGACAGGGGGCCTCTCCTACGAGCAGTACTTC. Its protein product is CASRRTGGLSYEQYF.

The genes are TRBV9 and TRBJ1-1; D gene ambiguous. CDR1 and CDR2 from the germline V gene are SGDLS and YYNGEE. The CDR3 runs to 17 residues. Trimming took off 2 bases at V and 1 base at J, with 18 bases between the two ends. Here the CDR3 reads CASSVELLGPSNTEAFF. Written as DNA, the CDR3 is TGTGCCAGCAGCGTTGAGTTGCTCGGACCTTCGAACACTGAAGCTTTCTTT.

The DNA of the CDR3 is TGTGCCAGCAGCTTAACCCCCGAGGGCAGGGGGCTCGATACGCAGTATTTT. Translated: CASSLTPEGRGLDTQYF. The chain carries TRBV11-2 and TRBJ2-3, with 8 bases fitting TRBD1. Germline CDR1 reads SGHAT; CDR2 reads FQNNGV. V was pared by 2 bases and J by 6 bases, with 13 bases of the junction left unmatched. CDR3 length: 17 amino acids.

V gene TRBV10-3 combines with J gene TRBJ1-6, with D unresolved. CDR1 ENHRY and CDR2 SYGVKD come from the germline V gene. V dropped 0 bases and J dropped 14 bases, with 11 bases sitting between them. The length of the CDR3 is 13 residues. CDR3 amino acids: CAISESIGGTLHF. In nucleotides, the CDR3 is TGTGCCATCAGTGAGTCGATAGGCGGGACCCTCCACTTT.

V is TRBV18 and J is TRBJ2-1; D is uncertain. The CDR3 is made up of 13 amino acids. V was clipped by 1 base and J by 5 bases, with 6 bases between them. Germline V gene sequence: CDR1 KGHSH, CDR2 LQKENI. This CDR3 reads CASSPLRNNEQFF. CDR3 in DNA: TGTGCCAGCTCACCACTCAGAAACAATGAGCAGTTCTTC.

The gene calls are TRBV24-1 and TRBJ2-2; tentatively, D is TRBD2 (5 bases). Trimming removed 5 bases from V and 8 bases from J, with 8 bases in between. The V gene's germline CDR1 is KGHDR and CDR2 SFDVKD. The CDR3 length is 12 residues. CDR3 DNA sequence: TGTGCCACCAGTGCGGGGAAGGGGGAGCTGTTTTTT. Translation: CATSAGKGELFF.

The rearrangement uses TRBV5-6 and TRBJ2-5; tentatively, D is TRBD2 (5 bases). Germline CDR1 SGHDT, CDR2 YYEEEE. CDR3 length equals 14 residues. V was clipped by 4 bases and J by 2 bases, with 12 bases between them. The CDR3 DNA reads as TGTGCCAGCAGCGCCGCCGCGGGTCAAGAGACCCAGTACTTC. Its protein is CASSAAAGQETQYF. Drawing the rest from reference TRBV5-6 and TRBJ2-5, the complete variable domain is DAGVTQSPTHLIKTRGQQVTLRCSPKSGHDTVSWYQQALGQGPQFIFQYYEEEERQRGNFPDRFSGHQFPNYSSELNVNALLLGDSALYLCASSAAAGQETQYFGPGTRLLVL.

Only a few counts were recorded for this clone. V gene TRBV4-2 combines with J gene TRBJ2-2; perhaps TRBD2 as D (6 bases). V was clipped by 4 bases and J by 7 bases, with 19 bases between them. This CDR3 region has 16 residues. Germline values: CDR1 LGHNA, CDR2 YNFKEQ. CDR3 DNA sequence: TGTGCCAGCAGCCCATCGACTAGTCGAGATGGCGGGGAGCTGTTTTTT. Its translation: CASSPSTSRDGGELFF.